Sequencing of this T cell receptor beta chain was carried out in a study of T cell responses to AZD1222 COVID-19 vaccine. The study's findings and limits: The donor group comprised mostly white British people and more females; the analysis possibly underestimated clonal diversity. Targets within unmutated variant regions were reportedly found for nearly half of spike-specific TCRs.

V lost 5 bases to trimming and J lost 4 bases, with 14 bases between them. Germline V gives CDR1 LNHNV, CDR2 YYDKDF (reference sequence). The CDR3 runs to 14 residues. Points on this clone: Its target is unknown.

Sequencing used immunoSEQ multiplex PCR; TCRdb keeps in-frame clones, though not all of them. The table has roughly 250,000 clones, approximately 95% seen once. This specimen was peripheral blood, taken on day 0 of AZD1222 vaccination. This receptor was obtained from an adult in good health. V gene TRBV15 combines with J gene TRBJ2-5; the D call may be TRBD1 or TRBD2 (6 bases each). The DNA of the CDR3 is TGTGCCACCAGCGGACCCGGAGGGGGAGAGACCCAGTACTTC. It encodes CATSGPGGGETQYF.